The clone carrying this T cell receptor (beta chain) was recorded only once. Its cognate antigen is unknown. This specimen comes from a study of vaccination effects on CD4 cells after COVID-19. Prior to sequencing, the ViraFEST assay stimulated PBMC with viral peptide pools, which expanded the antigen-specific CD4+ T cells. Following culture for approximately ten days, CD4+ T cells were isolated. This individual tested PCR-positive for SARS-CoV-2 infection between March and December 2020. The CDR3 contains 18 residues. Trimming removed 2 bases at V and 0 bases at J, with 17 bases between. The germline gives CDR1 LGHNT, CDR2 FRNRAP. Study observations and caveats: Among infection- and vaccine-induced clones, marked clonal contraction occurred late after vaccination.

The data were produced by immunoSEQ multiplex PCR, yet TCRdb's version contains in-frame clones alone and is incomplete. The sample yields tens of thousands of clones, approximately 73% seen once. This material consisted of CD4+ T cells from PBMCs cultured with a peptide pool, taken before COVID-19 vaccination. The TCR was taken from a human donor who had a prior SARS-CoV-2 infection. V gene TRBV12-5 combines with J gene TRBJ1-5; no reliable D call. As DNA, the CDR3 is TGTGCTAGTGGTTTGTCTGTCGGGTGGGCTAATAGCAATCAGCCCCAGCATTTT. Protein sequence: CASGLSVGWANSNQPQHF.